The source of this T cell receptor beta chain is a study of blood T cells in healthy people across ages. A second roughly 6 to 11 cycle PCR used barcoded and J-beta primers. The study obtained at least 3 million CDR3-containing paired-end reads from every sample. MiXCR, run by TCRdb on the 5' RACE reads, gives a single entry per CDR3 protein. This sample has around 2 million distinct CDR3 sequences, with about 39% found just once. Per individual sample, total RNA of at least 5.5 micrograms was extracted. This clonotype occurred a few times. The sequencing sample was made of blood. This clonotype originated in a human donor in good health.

CDR3 nucleotides: TGCAGCGTTGAAAGGGGGGATACTCAACGCATTCAGTACTTC. This gives the protein CSVERGDTQRIQYF. The rearrangement uses TRBV29-1 and TRBJ2-4; D could derive from TRBD1 or TRBD2 (6 bases each). Trimming took 2 bases from V and 9 from J, leaving 17 bases between them. The germline CDR1 and CDR2 sequences are SQVTM and ANQGSEA. The CDR3 covers 14 residues.